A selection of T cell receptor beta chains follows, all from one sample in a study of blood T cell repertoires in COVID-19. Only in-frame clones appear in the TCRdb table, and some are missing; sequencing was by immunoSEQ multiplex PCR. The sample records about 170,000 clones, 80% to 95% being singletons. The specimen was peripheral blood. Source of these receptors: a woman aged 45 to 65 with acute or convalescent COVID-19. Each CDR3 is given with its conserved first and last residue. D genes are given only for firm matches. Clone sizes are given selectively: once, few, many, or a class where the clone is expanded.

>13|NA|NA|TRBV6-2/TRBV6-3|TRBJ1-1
CASSFTDRTEAFF
TGTGCCAGCAGTTTTACAGACAGGACCGAAGCTTTCTTT
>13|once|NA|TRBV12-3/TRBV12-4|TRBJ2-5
CASRLDSQETQYF
TGTGCCAGCAGATTAGACAGCCAAGAGACCCAGTACTTC
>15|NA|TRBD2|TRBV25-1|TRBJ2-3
CASSETGGLSDTQYF
TGTGCCAGCAGTGAGACGGGGGGGCTATCAGATACGCAGTATTTT
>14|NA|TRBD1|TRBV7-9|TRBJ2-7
CASSLTGGGYEQYF
TGTGCCAGCAGCTTGACAGGGGGTGGGTACGAGCAGTACTTC
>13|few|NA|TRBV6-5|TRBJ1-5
CASSLVVGEPQHF
TGTGCCAGCAGTCTGGTTGTAGGGGAGCCCCAGCATTTT
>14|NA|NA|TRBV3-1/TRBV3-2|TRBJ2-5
CASSQVSREETQYF
TGTGCCAGCAGCCAAGTAAGCAGGGAAGAGACCCAGTACTTC
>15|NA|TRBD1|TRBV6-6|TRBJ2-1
CASTSGTETYNEQFF
TGTGCCAGCACCTCCGGGACAGAAACCTACAATGAGCAGTTCTTC
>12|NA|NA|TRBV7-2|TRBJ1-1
CASSLASGEAFF
TGTGCCAGCAGCTTAGCGAGCGGTGAAGCTTTCTTT
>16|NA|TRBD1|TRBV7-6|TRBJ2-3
CASSLSGQGFPDTQYF
TGTGCCAGCAGCTTATCGGGACAGGGTTTTCCAGATACGCAGTATTTT
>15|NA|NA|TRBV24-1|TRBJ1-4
CATSDGSLTNEKLFF
TGTGCCACCAGTGACGGGAGTTTAACTAATGAAAAACTGTTTTTT
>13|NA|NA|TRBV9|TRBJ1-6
CASSSGEISPLHF
TGTGCCAGCAGCTCAGGGGAGATTTCACCCCTCCACTTT
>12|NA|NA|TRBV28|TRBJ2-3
CASSSRANTQYF
TGTGCCAGCAGCTCTAGAGCAAATACGCAGTATTTT
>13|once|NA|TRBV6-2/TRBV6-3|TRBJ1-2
CASSLERNYGYTF
TGTGCCAGCAGTTTGGAGCGGAACTATGGCTACACCTTC
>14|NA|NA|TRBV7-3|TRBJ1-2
CASSLTATNYGYTF
TGTGCCAGCAGCTTAACAGCCACTAACTATGGCTACACCTTC
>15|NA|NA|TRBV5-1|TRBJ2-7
CASSLEPRPSYEQYF
TGCGCCAGCAGCTTGGAGCCCCGTCCCTCCTACGAGCAGTACTTC
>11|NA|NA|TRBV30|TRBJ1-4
CACANYEKLFF
TGTGCCTGCGCTAATTATGAAAAACTGTTTTTT
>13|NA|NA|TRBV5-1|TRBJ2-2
CASSKASGGELFF
TGCGCCAGCAGCAAAGCAAGCGGCGGGGAGCTGTTTTTT
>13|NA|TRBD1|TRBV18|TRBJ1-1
CASSPQGETEAFF
TGTGCCAGCTCCCCACAGGGGGAAACTGAAGCTTTCTTT
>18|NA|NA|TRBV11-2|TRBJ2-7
CASSLAAAGLQYSYEQYF
TGTGCCAGCAGCTTAGCAGCGGCGGGCCTGCAGTACTCCTACGAGCAGTACTTC
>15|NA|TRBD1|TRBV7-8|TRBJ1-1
CASSPEQGMGTEAFF
TGTGCCAGCAGCCCCGAACAGGGGATGGGCACTGAAGCTTTCTTT
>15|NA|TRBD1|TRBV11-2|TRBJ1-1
CASSSSDRGETEAFF
TGTGCCAGCAGCTCCAGTGACAGGGGGGAAACTGAAGCTTTCTTT
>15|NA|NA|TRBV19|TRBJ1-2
CASSSSTVVDYGYTF
TGTGCCAGTAGTTCTTCGACAGTGGTTGACTATGGCTACACCTTC
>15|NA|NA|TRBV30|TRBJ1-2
CAWSPISGMNYGYTF
TGTGCCTGGAGTCCGATCTCCGGGATGAACTATGGCTACACCTTC
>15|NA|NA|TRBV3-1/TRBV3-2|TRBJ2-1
CASSQRQRLDNEQFF
TGTGCCAGCAGCCAAAGGCAGCGTTTAGACAATGAGCAGTTCTTC
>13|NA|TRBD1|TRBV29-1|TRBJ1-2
CSVVGQGRDGYTF
TGCAGCGTGGTAGGACAGGGCCGGGATGGCTACACCTTC
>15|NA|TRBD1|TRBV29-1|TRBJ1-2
CSVAGQLGGFYGYTF
TGCAGCGTGGCGGGACAGCTCGGAGGCTTCTATGGCTACACCTTC
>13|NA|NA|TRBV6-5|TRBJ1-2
CASSPTVLYGYTF
TGTGCCAGCAGTCCTACGGTTCTCTATGGCTACACCTTC
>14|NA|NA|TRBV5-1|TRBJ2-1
CASSLGTAYNEQFF
TGCGCCAGCAGCTTGGGGACAGCTTACAATGAGCAGTTCTTC
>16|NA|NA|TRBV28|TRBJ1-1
CASSFLPGRPNTEAFF
TGTGCCAGCAGTTTCCTACCGGGAAGACCGAACACTGAAGCTTTCTTT
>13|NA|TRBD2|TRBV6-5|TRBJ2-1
CASSYSISGGKFF
TGTGCCAGCAGTTACTCTATCTCGGGGGGAAAGTTCTTC
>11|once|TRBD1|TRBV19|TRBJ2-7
CATQGVAEQYF
TGTGCCACCCAGGGGGTTGCCGAGCAGTACTTC
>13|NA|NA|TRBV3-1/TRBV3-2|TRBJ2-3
CASSQDSADTQYF
TGTGCCAGCAGCCAAGATTCCGCAGATACGCAGTATTTT
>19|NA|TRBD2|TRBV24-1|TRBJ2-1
CATSDPDPQASGVYNEQFF
TGTGCCACCAGTGATCCCGACCCTCAGGCCAGCGGGGTCTACAATGAGCAGTTCTTC
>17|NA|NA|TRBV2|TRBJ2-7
CASSEGRGGLSSYEQYF
TGTGCCAGCAGCGAAGGACGTGGGGGCCTGAGCTCCTACGAGCAGTACTTC
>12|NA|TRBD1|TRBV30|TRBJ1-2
CAWTGQGEGYTF
TGTGCCTGGACCGGACAGGGGGAAGGCTACACCTTC
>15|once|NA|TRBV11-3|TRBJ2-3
CASSLRGTGKDTQYF
TGTGCCAGCAGCTTACGGGGTACGGGGAAAGATACGCAGTATTTT
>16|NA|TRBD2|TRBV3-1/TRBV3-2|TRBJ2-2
CASSPTSGSNTGELFF
TGTGCCAGCAGCCCGACTAGCGGGAGCAACACCGGGGAGCTGTTTTTT
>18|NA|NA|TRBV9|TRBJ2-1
CASSPREFLSLRWNEQFF
TGTGCCAGCAGCCCTAGAGAGTTTTTGTCCCTTCGGTGGAATGAGCAGTTCTTC
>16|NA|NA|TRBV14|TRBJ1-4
CASSSRTSGGGEKLFF
TGTGCCAGCAGCTCTAGGACGAGCGGCGGTGGGGAAAAACTGTTTTTT
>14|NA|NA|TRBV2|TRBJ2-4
CARSDSRAKNIQYF
TGTGCCAGGTCGGACAGTCGGGCCAAAAACATTCAGTACTTC
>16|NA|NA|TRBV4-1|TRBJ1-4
CASSQDRGATNEKLFF
TGCGCCAGCAGCCAAGATCGGGGAGCAACTAATGAAAAACTGTTTTTT
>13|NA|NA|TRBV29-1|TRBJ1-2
CSVGQRLSYGYTF
TGCAGCGTCGGACAGAGACTGAGCTATGGCTACACCTTC
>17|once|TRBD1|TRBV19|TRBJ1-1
CASTPVWGNRGTGEAFF
TGTGCCAGTACTCCCGTCTGGGGGAACAGGGGGACTGGTGAAGCTTTCTTT
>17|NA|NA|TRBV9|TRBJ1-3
CASSVGGSQTSGNTIYF
TGTGCCAGCAGCGTAGGGGGCAGCCAAACCTCTGGAAACACCATATATTTT
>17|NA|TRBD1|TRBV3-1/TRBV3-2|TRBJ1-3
CASSQAGKGASGNTIYF
TGTGCCAGCAGCCAAGCTGGTAAGGGGGCCTCTGGAAACACCATATATTTT
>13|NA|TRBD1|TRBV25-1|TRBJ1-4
CASSETGIEKLFF
TGTGCCAGCAGTGAGACAGGGATCGAAAAACTGTTTTTT
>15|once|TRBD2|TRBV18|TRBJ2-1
CASSPRAGVGNEQFF
TGTGCCAGCTCACCCCGGGCGGGAGTGGGGAATGAGCAGTTCTTC
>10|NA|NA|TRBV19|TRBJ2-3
CATPPDTQYF
TGTGCCACCCCTCCAGATACGCAGTATTTT
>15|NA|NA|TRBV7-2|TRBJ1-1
CASSLDGRGATEAFF
TGTGCCAGCAGCTTAGATGGCCGTGGGGCCACTGAAGCTTTCTTT
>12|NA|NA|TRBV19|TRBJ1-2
CASSPQGYGYTF
TGTGCCAGTAGCCCACAGGGTTATGGCTACACCTTC
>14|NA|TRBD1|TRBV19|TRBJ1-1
CASSIPDRGTEAFF
TGTGCCAGTAGTATCCCTGACAGGGGCACTGAAGCTTTCTTT
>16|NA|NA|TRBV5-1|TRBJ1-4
CASSLNSQGGNEKLFF
TGCGCCAGCAGCTTGAACTCACAGGGTGGTAATGAAAAACTGTTTTTT
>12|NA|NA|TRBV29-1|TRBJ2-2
CSVPYTSGELFF
TGCAGCGTCCCATACACGTCCGGGGAGCTGTTTTTT
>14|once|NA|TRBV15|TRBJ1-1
CATSRVNREGEPFF
TGTGCCACCAGCAGGGTAAACCGGGAGGGTGAACCTTTCTTT
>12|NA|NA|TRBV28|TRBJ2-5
CASRRTAKTQYF
TGTGCCAGTCGCCGGACAGCGAAGACCCAGTACTTC
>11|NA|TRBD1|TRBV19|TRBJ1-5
CASDQGGTTHF
TGTGCCAGTGATCAGGGGGGAACGACACATTTT
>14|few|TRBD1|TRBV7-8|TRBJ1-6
CASSLDRGLSPLHF
TGTGCCAGCAGCTTAGACAGGGGGCTTTCACCCCTCCACTTT
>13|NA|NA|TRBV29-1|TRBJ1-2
CSAEPPTAYGYTF
TGCAGCGCCGAACCTCCGACAGCCTATGGCTACACCTTC
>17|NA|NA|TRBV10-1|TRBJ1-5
CASPGGGPQYSNQPQHF
TGCGCCAGCCCCGGCGGGGGGCCCCAATATAGCAATCAGCCCCAGCATTTT